Presented here are 32 T cell receptor beta chains from one specimen sequenced in a study of post-analysis software for immune sequencing data. Study-wide points: The five TRBV segments detected at higher frequency in patients than in controls included TRBV5-6, TRBV5-1 and TRBV20-1.

Each TCR beta cDNA library carried unique molecular identifiers. A single record per CDR3 protein comes from TCRdb applying MiXCR to the PCR reads. The sample consists of a few hundred thousand distinct CDR3 sequences, 35% to 45% of them appearing once. No antigen has been assigned to these receptors. The sequenced material came from blood. Every receptor here comes from a girl under 18 with multiple sclerosis.

This clonotype was seen a handful of times. J is TRBJ1-1 and V is TRBV12-5; 7 nucleotides align to TRBD1. Germline V gives CDR1 LGHNT, CDR2 FRNRAP. The CDR3 spans 14 residues. The ends lost 4 bases at V and 1 base at J; junction bases unmatched: 3. The CDR3 here is CASGSQGQNTEAFF. The CDR3 DNA follows: TGTGCTAGTGGTTCACAGGGGCAGAACACTGAAGCTTTCTTT.

In this sample, this clonotype turned up a few times. The V gene is TRBV7-9, the J gene TRBJ2-3; no definite D call. Germline assignment: CDR1 SEHNR and CDR2 FQNEAQ (reference sequence). Trimming stripped 4 bases from V and 1 base from J, with 6 bases between. The CDR3 sequence is 13 residues long. The CDR3 DNA reads as TGTGCCAGCAGCTCATCAGGCACAGATACGCAGTATTTT. It translates to CASSSSGTDTQYF.

To note about this clonotype: The germline gene is not matched at one end of the junction; a read error may be the cause. The J gene is TRBJ2-1, the V gene TRBV18; TRBD2 agrees at 13 bases. The CDR3 covers 16 residues. CDR1 is KGHSH, CDR2 LQKENI, per germline. The CDR3 DNA follows: TGTGCCAACTCACCAGGAACTAGCGGGAGGGCGGGGGAGCAGTTCTTC. Amino acid sequence: CANSPGTSGRAGEQFF.

This clonotype was seen more than once but under ten times. The chain is built from TRBV20-1 and TRBJ2-1, with D unclear. The V end was cut by 5 bases, the J end by 5 bases, with 19 bases between. In germline, CDR1 is DFQATT, CDR2 SNEGSKA (reference sequence). The CDR3 has 15 amino acids. CDR3 residues: CSAVRIGVRNNEQFF. The CDR3 coding sequence is TGCAGTGCTGTGAGGATCGGCGTCCGGAACAATGAGCAGTTCTTC.

In this sample, this clonotype turned up many times. The chain couples TRBV29-1 to TRBJ1-2; TRBD1 matches 7 bases. The CDR3 contains 12 residues. Germline CDR1 is SQVTM and CDR2 is ANQGSEA. V dropped 5 bases and J dropped 3; count of bases not matched to a gene: 3. The CDR3 protein is CSVHDRDYGYTF. The CDR3 bases are TGCAGCGTTCATGACAGGGACTATGGCTACACCTTC.

The chain joins TRBV10-3 to TRBJ2-1, with a tentative D call TRBD2 (5 bases). V was shortened by 3 bases and J by 5 bases, with 11 bases between the two germline ends. The CDR3 spans 14 residues. Germline V lookup: CDR1 ENHRY, CDR2 SYGVKD. The CDR3 sequence: CAISDRRANNEQFF. The CDR3 DNA reads as TGTGCCATCAGTGATAGGCGGGCAAACAATGAGCAGTTCTTC.

This clonotype appeared a few times. The chain has TRBV6-5 and TRBJ2-1, with TRBD2 matching over 7 bases. Germline loops: CDR1 MNHEY, CDR2 SVGAGI. The CDR3 runs 14 residues. V lost 6 bases to trimming and J lost 6 bases; unmatched junction nucleotides: 8. The CDR3 DNA follows: TGTGCCAGCAGGGTTAGCGGGTTGGCCAATGAGCAGTTCTTC. Its translation: CASRVSGLANEQFF.

This clonotype appeared once. The chain is built from TRBV2 and TRBJ2-1, with 7 bases that match TRBD2. The length of the CDR3 is 17 residues. V shed 1 base, J shed 2 bases, and the junction held 8 bases outside the gene matches. Germline assignment: CDR1 SNHLY and CDR2 FYNNEI. CDR3 nucleotide sequence: TGTGCCAGCAGTGAAGAGGTTGGCGGGAGCCCCTACAATGAGCAGTTCTTC. Its translation is CASSEEVGGSPYNEQFF.

There are many counts of this clonotype. The chain is built from TRBV5-5 and TRBJ1-1; the D gene is possibly TRBD1 (5 bases). CDR1 and CDR2 from the germline V gene are SGHKS and YYEKEE (reference sequence). Trimming shortened V by 4 bases and J by 1 base, and 11 bases separated the two germline ends. This CDR3 is 14 amino acids long. The chain's CDR3 is CASSLGTGNTEAFF. In DNA, the CDR3 is TGTGCCAGCAGCCTAGGGACGGGGAACACTGAAGCTTTCTTT. Full variable domain (missing parts from reference TRBV5-5 and TRBJ1-1): DAGVTQSPTHLIKTRGQQVTLRCSPISGHKSVSWYQQVLGQGPQFIFQYYEKEERGRGNFPDRFSARQFPNYSSELNVNALLLGDSALYLCASSLGTGNTEAFFGQGTRLTVV.

Comments on this clonotype: This may be a read error, as it is one base from a much larger clone. The chain is built from TRBV20-1 and TRBJ2-5, with D maybe TRBD2 (5 bases). CDR3 length equals 16 residues. Germline CDR1 and CDR2: DFQATT and SNEGSKA (reference sequence). V lost 1 base to trimming and J lost 11 bases, with 26 bases between them. The CDR3: CSARAGVQSGPREQYF. Written as DNA, the CDR3 is TGCAGTGCTAGAGCTGGTGTCCAGAGCGGTCCGAGGGAGCAGTACTTC.

Points on this clonotype: A much larger clone lies a single base off, so this may be a read error. This chain links TRBV20-1 with TRBJ1-2; no firm D call. The CDR3 covers 12 residues. Germline CDR1 reads DFQATT; CDR2 reads SNEGSKA (reference sequence). V dropped 3 bases and J dropped 4 bases, with 9 bases sitting between them. For the CDR3, the DNA is TGCAGTGCTAGGGCGGCAACCTATGGCTACACCTTC. It encodes CSARAATYGYTF.

Ten or more counts support this clonotype. V is TRBV12-3 or TRBV12-4 and J is TRBJ2-1; tentatively, D is TRBD1 (6 bases). Trimming cost V 6 bases and J 12 bases, with 12 bases left between them. CDR3 length: 11 amino acids. The DNA of the CDR3 is TGTGCCAGCAGGGGGGACATAGGGCAGTTCTTC. This encodes CASRGDIGQFF.

The sample holds many counts of this clonotype. The chain uses TRBV20-1 and TRBJ2-5; a possible D gene is TRBD1 (5 bases). Trimming shortened V by 0 bases and J by 2 bases, and 10 bases separated the two germline ends. Germline lookup yields CDR1 DFQATT and CDR2 SNEGSKA (reference sequence). The CDR3 covers 14 residues. The CDR3 loop is CSARDVQGQETQYF. For the CDR3, the DNA is TGCAGTGCTAGAGATGTGCAGGGACAAGAGACCCAGTACTTC.

Worth noting for this clonotype: Given a much more abundant clone one base away, this may be a read error. The rearrangement uses TRBV28 and TRBJ2-1; 7 nucleotides match TRBD2. This CDR3 has 14 amino acids. CDR1 is MDHEN, CDR2 SYDVKM, per germline. With 6 bases clipped from V and 8 bases from J, the junction kept 10 bases outside the gene matches. The CDR3 protein is CASRPWTGGDEQFF. The CDR3 DNA is TGTGCCAGCAGGCCATGGACGGGGGGTGATGAGCAGTTCTTC.

This clonotype was seen at least ten times. The chain carries TRBV6-2 or TRBV6-3 and TRBJ2-1, with TRBD2 matching over 9 bases. V shed 0 bases and J 3 bases; nucleotides not matched to a gene: 6. The CDR3 is made up of 17 amino acids. Germline V CDR1 and CDR2: MNHEY, SVGEGT. CDR3 loop: CASSYSPAGGVYNEQFF. In DNA form, the CDR3 reads TGTGCCAGCAGTTACTCACCAGCGGGGGGCGTCTACAATGAGCAGTTCTTC.

V usage is TRBV5-4 and J usage is TRBJ2-2; D assignment may be TRBD1 or TRBD2 (5 bases each). V lost 4 bases and J lost 3, with 13 bases in between. Germline values: CDR1 SGHNT, CDR2 YYREEE (reference sequence). This CDR3 region has 15 residues. The DNA for the CDR3 is TGTGCCAGCAGCAGTCGGGGCATAGACACCGGGGAGCTGTTTTTT. This gives the protein CASSSRGIDTGELFF.

This clonotype was seen many times. The chain joins TRBV3-1 to TRBJ2-1, with TRBD2 identical over 12 bases. Trimming removed 0 bases from V and 4 bases from J; junction bases left unmatched: 7. Germline V lookup: CDR1 LGHDT, CDR2 YNNKEL (reference sequence). The CDR3 spans 18 residues. The CDR3 coding sequence is TGTGCCAGCAGCCAAGAACCTAGCGGGAGGGCCCCGTACAATGAGCAGTTCTTC. Protein sequence: CASSQEPSGRAPYNEQFF.

Note on this clonotype: Being one base from a much bigger clone, this may be a read error. This chain links TRBV21-1 with TRBJ2-1; TRBD1, the table's D call, lacks a check against the DNA. TRBV21-1 is a documented pseudogene. The CDR3 extends over 17 amino acids. As DNA, the CDR3 is TGTGCCAGCAGCAAAAGCCGGGACAGGGGACGAACCTACGAGCAGTTCTTC. Translation gives CASSKSRDRGRTYEQFF.

This clonotype was seen many times. The gene calls are TRBV29-1 and TRBJ1-1; the match to TRBD1 covers 7 bases. Germline loops: CDR1 SQVTM, CDR2 ANQGSEA. The CDR3 sequence is 15 residues long. V shed 6 bases and J 0 bases; nucleotides not matched to a gene: 10. The CDR3, as DNA: TGCAGCGTCCCCGGGACAGCAAATTTGAACACTGAAGCTTTCTTT. Its protein is CSVPGTANLNTEAFF.

This clonotype was counted a single time. The V gene is TRBV20-1, the J gene TRBJ2-3; TRBD1 matches at 7 bases. Trimming cost V 5 bases and J 4 bases; bases outside gene matches: 0. CDR1 is DFQATT, CDR2 SNEGSKA, per germline (reference sequence). The CDR3 loop spans 11 amino acids. The CDR3, as DNA: TGCAGTGCTGACAGGGCAGATACGCAGTATTTT. Translated: CSADRADTQYF.

The chain employs TRBV7-6 and TRBJ2-5; TRBD2 matches at 8 bases. Trimming removed 0 bases from V and 4 bases from J; junction bases left unmatched: 1. Germline-derived CDR1 and CDR2 are SGHVS and FNYEAQ. CDR3 length: 14 residues. CDR3 protein: CASSLALAGETQYF. CDR3 bases: TGTGCCAGCAGCTTAGCGCTAGCGGGAGAGACCCAGTACTTC.

This clonotype was seen repeatedly, ten times or more. The V call is TRBV18, the J call TRBJ2-5, with TRBD1 identical over 9 bases. Looked up from germline, CDR1 is KGHSH and CDR2 is LQKENI. V lost 5 bases, J lost 2 bases, and 9 bases stayed unmatched. This CDR3 comprises 16 residues. CDR3 sequence (DNA): TGTGCCAGCTCAACCCTGGGACAGGGTTGGCAAGAGACCCAGTACTTC. It specifies CASSTLGQGWQETQYF.

The V and J genes are TRBV7-2 and TRBJ1-4; D perhaps matches TRBD1 (5 bases). CDR3 length: 13 residues. Trimming took off 5 bases at V and 13 bases at J, with 17 bases between the two ends. CDR1 is SGHTA, CDR2 FQGNSA, per germline. The CDR3 here is CASSQTLQDGLFF. The CDR3 nucleotides read TGTGCCAGCAGCCAGACGCTACAGGATGGACTGTTTTTT.

This chain uses TRBV5-6 with TRBJ2-3; TRBD2 aligns across 8 bases. V lost 3 bases to trimming and J lost 0 bases; unmatched junction nucleotides: 18. The CDR3 consists of 20 residues. Per the germline V gene, CDR1 is SGHDT and CDR2 is YYEEEE. The CDR3 DNA sequence: TGTGCCAGCAGCTCTGTTCTAGGCGGGGGGACTTCGTCTAGCACAGATACGCAGTATTTT. Translation: CASSSVLGGGTSSSTDTQYF. Together with reference TRBV5-6 and TRBJ2-3, the CDR3 gives the full variable domain: DAGVTQSPTHLIKTRGQQVTLRCSPKSGHDTVSWYQQALGQGPQFIFQYYEEEERQRGNFPDRFSGHQFPNYSSELNVNALLLGDSALYLCASSSVLGGGTSSSTDTQYFGPGTRLTVL.

About this clonotype: The junction does not match germline at one end; this may be a read error. This sequence joins TRBV12-3 or TRBV12-4 and TRBJ2-3, with D possibly TRBD1 on 5 matching bases. The CDR3 covers 14 residues. CDR3 loop: CTSSPSGREDTQYF. Here the CDR3 DNA reads TGTACCAGCAGTCCGTCAGGGCGCGAAGATACGCAGTATTTT.

This clonotype was detected ten times or more. The chain uses TRBV12-3 or TRBV12-4 and TRBJ2-3; no reliable D call. Trimming took 3 bases from V and 1 from J, leaving 8 bases between them. This CDR3 is built from 14 residues. Here the CDR3 reads CASSFISGTDTQYF. CDR3 DNA: TGTGCCAGCAGTTTTATATCGGGCACAGATACGCAGTATTTT.

V and J are TRBV20-1 and TRBJ2-1; D may be TRBD2 (6 bases). V lost 3 bases and J lost 1, with 10 bases in between. This CDR3 comprises 14 residues. Germline loops: CDR1 DFQATT, CDR2 SNEGSKA (reference sequence). The DNA for the CDR3 is TGCAGTGCTAGCGGGGGAGAATCCTACAATGAGCAGTTCTTC. The encoded protein is CSASGGESYNEQFF.

The chain links TRBV7-3 to TRBJ2-4; D perhaps matches TRBD1 (7 bases). The CDR3 totals 13 residues. The V gene's germline CDR1 is SGHTA and CDR2 FQGTGA. V gave up 5 bases and J gave up 13 bases, with 18 bases separating them. This CDR3 is CASSSRQGGEQYF. The CDR3 nucleotides read TGTGCCAGCAGCAGCCGACAGGGCGGGGAGCAGTACTTC.

This clonotype was observed many times. The chain uses TRBV21-1 and TRBJ2-4; TRBD2, the table's D call, lacks a check against the DNA. TRBV21-1 is termed a pseudogene. CDR3 length: 17 residues. The CDR3 nucleotides read TGTGCCAGCAGCGCCAGCGGGAGCAGGGTAACCAAAAACATTCAGTACTTC. This translates into CASSASGSRVTKNIQYF.

Details on this clonotype: A much more abundant neighbour one base away suggests this may be a read error. The chain employs TRBV10-3 and TRBJ2-1; 8 nucleotides agree with TRBD2. Germline assignment: CDR1 ENHRY and CDR2 SYGVKD. The J segment lost 9 bases and the V segment lost 6 bases, leaving 19 bases of the junction unmatched. This CDR3 spans 17 amino acids. CDR3 bases: TGTGCCATCAGCCACACGGCTAGCGGGTCCGGGGTAAGTGAGCAGTTCTTC. Residues: CAISHTASGSGVSEQFF.

This clonotype was seen only a few times. This rearrangement joins TRBV7-9 to TRBJ1-2; D is unresolved. The germline V gene has CDR1 SEHNR and CDR2 FQNEAQ (reference sequence). CDR3 length: 18 residues. V lost 6 bases and J lost 3, with 26 bases in between. The CDR3 nucleotides read TGTGCCAGCAGACCCTGGACCGTTAAGACCCACGGCGACTATGGCTACACCTTC. Translation gives CASRPWTVKTHGDYGYTF.

About this clonotype itself: A junction end diverges from the germline sequence, so it may reflect a read error. The rearrangement links TRBV28 to TRBJ1-2; D not resolved. This CDR3 comprises 14 residues. Per the germline V gene, CDR1 is MDHEN and CDR2 is SYDVKM. CDR3 bases: TGTGCCGGCAGTTTAATTTCGTTGGACTATGGCTACACCTTC. This gives the protein CAGSLISLDYGYTF.